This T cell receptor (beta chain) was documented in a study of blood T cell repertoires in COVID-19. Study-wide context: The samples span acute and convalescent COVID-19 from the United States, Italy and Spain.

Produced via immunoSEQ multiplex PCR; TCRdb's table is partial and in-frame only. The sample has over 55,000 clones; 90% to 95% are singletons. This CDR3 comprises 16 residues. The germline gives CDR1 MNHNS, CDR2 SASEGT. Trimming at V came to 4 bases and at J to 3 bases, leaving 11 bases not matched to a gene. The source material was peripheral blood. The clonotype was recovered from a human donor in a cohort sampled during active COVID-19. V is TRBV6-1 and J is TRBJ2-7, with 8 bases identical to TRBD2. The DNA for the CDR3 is TGTGCCAGCAGTGCTTATCAGGCTGCGGGGGGCTACGAGCAGTACTTC. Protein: CASSAYQAAGGYEQYF.